This TCR beta chain is drawn from a study of control samples from healthy donors and cancer patients. The protocol was immunoSEQ multiplex PCR, while the TCRdb copy is restricted to in-frame clones and leaves out a portion. The data contain over 90,000 clones, about 92% of them singletons. The CDR3 covers 13 residues. V lost 2 bases and J 2 bases, leaving 4 bases between the germline ends. Germline loops: CDR1 SQVTM, CDR2 ANQGSEA. This receptor was obtained from a woman aged 18-30 years in good health. The source material was blood. J is TRBJ2-6 and V is TRBV29-1; D uncertain. DNA of the CDR3: TGCAGCGTTGAAAAGGCTGGGGCCAACGTCCTGACTTTC. Translating gives CSVEKAGANVLTF. The entire variable domain, with the rest obtained from reference TRBV29-1 and TRBJ2-6, is as follows: SAVISQKPSRDICQRGTSLTIQCQVDSQVTMMFWYRQQPGQSLTLIATANQGSEATYESGFVIDKFPISRPNLTFSTLTVSNMSPEDSSIYLCSVEKAGANVLTFGAGSRLTVL.